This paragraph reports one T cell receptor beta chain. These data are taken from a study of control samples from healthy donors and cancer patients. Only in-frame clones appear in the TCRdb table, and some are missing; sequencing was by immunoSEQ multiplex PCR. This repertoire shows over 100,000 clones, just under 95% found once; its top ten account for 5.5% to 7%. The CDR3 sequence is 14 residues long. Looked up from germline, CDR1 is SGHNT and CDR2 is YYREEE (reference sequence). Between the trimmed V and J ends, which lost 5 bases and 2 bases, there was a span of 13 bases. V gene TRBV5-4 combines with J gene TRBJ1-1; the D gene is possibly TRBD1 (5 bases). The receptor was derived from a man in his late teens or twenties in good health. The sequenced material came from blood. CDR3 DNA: TGTGCCAGCAGTGCCAGGGTAAAAAACACTGAAGCTTTCTTT. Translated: CASSARVKNTEAFF.